Included here is one T cell receptor (beta chain) sequence, with context. No antigen is known for it. No much larger clonotype is one base removed from it; base qualities were not supplied. Trimming at the junction amounts to 1 base on V and 2 bases on J, and the germline ends lie 6 bases apart. CDR3 length: 14 amino acids, cysteine to phenylalanine. Only the CDR3 part of the read is kept: 42 bases, read in frame from the first base. According to the germline V gene, CDR1 reads MGHRA and CDR2 reads YSYEKL. A cohort of approximately 31 patients with locally advanced or metastatic urothelial carcinoma, treated at Memorial Sloan Kettering on a trial protocol, was included. Peripheral blood mononuclear cells were collected from each patient pretreatment and during treatment, giving between 1 and 8 total time points per patient. The Qiagen DNeasy Blood extraction kit was used to purify genomic DNA from total PBMCs and from tumor samples. PBMCs were collected pretreatment and during treatment and were isolated and stored as previously described.

To estimate absolute template abundance from read counts, synthetic TCR analog templates were spiked into each PCR. The immunoSEQ assay used bias-controlled V and J gene primers to amplify TCRbeta CDR3 regions from genomic DNA. Sequencing of rearranged TCRbeta segments was performed at approximately 20X coverage. As for the authors' bioinformatics: Sequencing errors were corrected by clustering, and CDR3s were annotated against IMGT so that V, D and J genes could be assigned. Out-of-frame and stop-codon sequences were excluded, and only productive TCRbeta rearrangements were used in downstream analyses. To compute clonality, Shannon entropy was normalized by the log of the number of unique productive sequences and then subtracted from one. Fisher's exact test with Benjamini-Hochberg correction, at a threshold of adjusted p below 0.01, was used to find clones that differed between time points or between blood and tumor. Not all clones reach the TCRdb copy of this immuneACCESS table, which keeps in-frame sequences only. Checked studies attribute under half of the gap to unresolved V genes and leave the rest unexplained. V and J calls and clone size come straight from that table; D and trimming were deduced from the DNA. This sample has roughly 100,000 clones in its table, and 70% to 85% of those were observed once. The top ten clonotypes cover about 2.2% of the sample.

This record comes from a study of PD-L1 blockade in urothelial cancer (dated by TCRdb to 2017 to 2019). In the study overall: Therapy was started at some point between 2013 and 2015 for all patients, and atezolizumab 1,200 mg was administered intravenously every 3 weeks. Pretreatment blood TCR-seq was available for about 27 patients, at least one posttreatment blood collection was obtained for 25 or so patients, and tumor TCR-seq was available for 25 or so patients. Durable clinical benefit was achieved by nine patients and was not achieved by 20 patients. TCR sequencing covered pretreatment tumor samples and matched, serially collected peripheral blood taken before and after atezolizumab treatment. About 85% of the 29 patients were identified as males with urothelial cancer of bladder origin, and a prior smoking history was reported by 18 of 29 patients. Progression-free survival longer than 6 months counted as durable clinical benefit, and TCR features were additionally tested against both progression-free and overall survival. The study was an exploratory multi-omic analysis of somatic, immune and clinical correlates of response to PD-L1 blockade with atezolizumab in urothelial cancer. Blood samples yielded a median of about 150,000 T cells and some 80,000 unique TCRs, with median clonality roughly 0.084. Blood samples were analyzed 3 weeks after the start of treatment (second dose) and 6 weeks after the start of treatment. Patients had an ECOG performance status of 0 or 1 and had received between 0 and 3 prior chemotherapy regimens. In the same patients, whole exome sequencing and RNA sequencing of pretreatment tumors were performed in addition to TCR sequencing. The full study reports these points: Small sample size (n ≈ 28) and many exploratory analyses mean the results are intended to be hypothesis-generating. Improved progression-free and overall survival was found to be associated with pretreatment peripheral blood TCR clonality below the median. At 3 weeks after the start of treatment, tumor-associated TCR clones in peripheral blood had expanded more in patients with durable benefit (n ≈ 22, p = 0.022).

The input for sequencing was PBMCs, taken around atezolizumab (anti-PD-L1) treatment. The clonotype comes from a man between 50 and 59 years old with urothelial cancer. Recombination joined TRBV4-1 with TRBJ1-5, with an unclear D gene assignment. The nucleotide sequence reads TGCGCCAGCAGCCAAGGTTATGGCAATCAGCCCCAGCATTTT. This gives the protein CASSQGYGNQPQHF.